The 24 T cell receptor beta chains in this list originate from one sample, sequenced in a study of T cell responses to AZD1222 COVID-19 vaccine (dated by TCRdb to 2020 to 2023). This specimen's time point label, interpreted: baseline before first vaccination. Library creation used the immunoSEQ multiplex PCR assay. Held by TCRdb, this immuneACCESS table contains in-frame sequences only and omits some clones. Under half of the omission traces to an unresolved V gene where checked; the cause of the rest is unknown. The sample includes about 190,000 clones, with around 92% observed a single time. Jointly, the top ten make up about 9% of the sample. The material was peripheral blood, obtained on day 0 of AZD1222 vaccination. The source of these receptors is an adult in good health.

This clone was seen once. The CDR3 coding sequence is TGTGCCAGCAGCTCCCTATCCGGGACTAGTGTCCACGAGCAGTACTTC. It translates to CASSSLSGTSVHEQYF. V gene TRBV7-8 combines with J gene TRBJ2-7; TRBD2 matches 8 bases. The CDR3 is made up of 16 amino acids. CDR1 is SGHVS, CDR2 FQNEAQ, per germline. Trimming removed 4 bases from V and 5 bases from J; junction bases left unmatched: 13.

The V call is TRBV30, the J call TRBJ2-1; TRBD1 matches at 7 bases. CDR3 length equals 11 residues. V gave up 2 bases and J gave up 14 bases; unmatched junction bases: 6. The germline V gene encodes CDR1 GTSNPN and CDR2 SVGIG (reference sequence). Here the CDR3 reads CAWSRTGRKFF. The CDR3 DNA reads TGTGCCTGGAGTAGGACAGGCCGTAAGTTCTTC.

The chain is built from TRBV28 and TRBJ1-2; D possibly corresponds to TRBD1 (6 bases). Germline lookup yields CDR1 MDHEN and CDR2 SYDVKM. The CDR3 is made up of 17 amino acids. The V end was cut by 2 bases, the J end by 3 bases, with 19 bases between. CDR3 coding DNA: TGTGCCAGCAGTTTAGCGTCCCTTGGGGGCGCGGACTATGGCTACACCTTC. As protein: CASSLASLGGADYGYTF.

V usage is TRBV6-1 and J usage is TRBJ2-1; maybe TRBD1 (6 bases). The CDR3 covers 15 residues. The V end was cut by 2 bases, the J end by 1 base, with 9 bases between. The germline V gene has CDR1 MNHNS and CDR2 SASEGT. CDR3 in amino acids: CASSENRVSYNEQFF. In DNA, the CDR3 is TGTGCCAGCAGTGAAAACAGGGTATCCTACAATGAGCAGTTCTTC.

The chain has TRBV7-9 and TRBJ2-4; D possibly matches TRBD1 or TRBD2 (6 bases each). CDR3 length: 16 residues. V was trimmed by 0 bases and J by 1 base, leaving 10 bases between them. Germline lookup yields CDR1 SEHNR and CDR2 FQNEAQ (reference sequence). CDR3 coding DNA: TGTGCCAGCAGCTTAGCCGGGGGCTCTGCCAAAAACATTCAGTACTTC. Amino acids: CASSLAGGSAKNIQYF.

The chain combines TRBV2 with TRBJ2-7, with D unresolved. CDR1 and CDR2 from the germline V gene are SNHLY and FYNNEI. The CDR3 length is 15 residues. V was shortened by 2 bases and J by 2 bases, with 13 bases between the two germline ends. The DNA for the CDR3 is TGTGCCAGCAGTGAATCCCTGCTATCCCCCTACGAGCAGTACTTC. It translates to CASSESLLSPYEQYF.

The gene calls are TRBV7-2 and TRBJ2-2; perhaps TRBD2 as D (6 bases). Looked up from germline, CDR1 is SGHTA and CDR2 is FQGNSA. V dropped 2 bases and J dropped 1 base, with 8 bases sitting between them. The length of the CDR3 is 15 residues. The DNA for the CDR3 is TGTGCCAGCAGCTTAAGGACTAAGAACACCGGGGAGCTGTTTTTT. Translated, it gives CASSLRTKNTGELFF.

The rearrangement joins TRBV21-1 to TRBJ2-7; TRBD2 was called by the table and not checked on the DNA. TRBV21-1 has pseudogene status. The CDR3 length is 15 residues. CDR3 region: CASRNGTSGYHEQYF. The DNA for the CDR3 is TGTGCCAGCAGAAACGGGACTAGCGGGTACCACGAGCAGTACTTC.

The chain links TRBV12-3 or TRBV12-4 to TRBJ1-2; no clear D gene. This CDR3 comprises 13 residues. V was clipped by 2 bases and J by 6 bases, with 10 bases between them. The CDR3 DNA sequence: TGTGCCAGCAGTTTATCTACCCTGCATGGCTACACCTTC. Translating it yields CASSLSTLHGYTF.

V gene TRBV27 combines with J gene TRBJ1-1, with a weak D call TRBD1 (5 bases). Germline CDR1 is MNHEY and CDR2 is SMNVEV (reference sequence). V lost 3 bases and J lost 5, with 16 bases in between. The CDR3 is 15 residues long. The CDR3 DNA sequence: TGTGCCAGCAGTTTTATACAAGGGACGGGAACTGAAGCTTTCTTT. Translated: CASSFIQGTGTEAFF.

This sequence joins TRBV2 and TRBJ1-5; possible D gene TRBD1, 6 bases. The V end was cut by 6 bases, the J end by 2 bases, with 14 bases between. Germline V CDR1 and CDR2: SNHLY, FYNNEI. This CDR3 is built from 15 residues. The CDR3 DNA is TGTGCCAGCAGCGAACAGGGTTGGGGCAATCAGCCCCAGCATTTT. It translates to CASSEQGWGNQPQHF. The complete variable domain, with remaining parts taken from reference TRBV2 and TRBJ1-5, reads EPEVTQTPSHQVTQMGQEVILRCVPISNHLYFYWYRQILGQKVEFLVSFYNNEISEKSEIFDDQFSVERPDGSNFTLKIRSTKLEDSAMYFCASSEQGWGNQPQHFGDGTRLSIL.

The rearrangement links TRBV19 to TRBJ1-1, with 7 bases matching TRBD1. Germline V gives CDR1 LNHDA, CDR2 SQIVND (reference sequence). The CDR3 loop spans 15 amino acids. The ends lost 5 bases at V and 4 bases at J; junction bases unmatched: 10. The CDR3 protein is CASSRDSGQSTEAFF. The DNA of the CDR3 is TGTGCCAGTAGTCGTGACTCGGGACAGAGCACTGAAGCTTTCTTT.

J is TRBJ1-5 and V is TRBV6-6; perhaps TRBD1 as D (5 bases). V lost 2 bases and J 1 base, leaving 12 bases between the germline ends. The CDR3 is 16 residues long. CDR1 is MNHNY and CDR2 is SVGAGI in the germline V gene (reference sequence). CDR3: CASSYGLDNSNQPQHF. The CDR3 region has the DNA TGTGCCAGCAGTTACGGCTTGGACAACAGCAATCAGCCCCAGCATTTT.

The V gene is TRBV2, the J gene TRBJ1-5, with TRBD1 matching over 7 bases. Germline CDR1 reads SNHLY; CDR2 reads FYNNEI. J was trimmed by 4 bases and V by 5 bases; bases with no gene match: 8. The CDR3 is 15 residues long. CDR3 amino acids: CASSLTGVGNQPQHF. CDR3 sequence (DNA): TGTGCCAGCAGTCTCACAGGGGTAGGGAATCAGCCCCAGCATTTT. Based on the CDR3 plus reference TRBV2 and TRBJ1-5, the full variable domain is EPEVTQTPSHQVTQMGQEVILRCVPISNHLYFYWYRQILGQKVEFLVSFYNNEISEKSEIFDDQFSVERPDGSNFTLKIRSTKLEDSAMYFCASSLTGVGNQPQHFGDGTRLSIL.

The chain carries TRBV28 and TRBJ2-2; no clear D gene. The CDR3 consists of 15 residues. Germline V gene sequence: CDR1 MDHEN, CDR2 SYDVKM. Between the trimmed V and J ends, which lost 3 bases and 0 bases, there was a span of 8 bases. The CDR3: CASSFRRPNTGELFF. In DNA, the CDR3 is TGTGCCAGCAGTTTCAGAAGGCCGAACACCGGGGAGCTGTTTTTT. The entire variable domain, with the rest obtained from reference TRBV28 and TRBJ2-2, is as follows: DVKVTQSSRYLVKRTGEKVFLECVQDMDHENMFWYRQDPGLGLRLIYFSYDVKMKEKGDIPEGYSVSREKKERFSLILESASTNQTSMYLCASSFRRPNTGELFFGEGSRLTVL.

V usage is TRBV6-5 and J usage is TRBJ1-5; 10 bases are a match to TRBD1. The CDR3 sequence is 15 residues long. Per the germline V gene, CDR1 is MNHEY and CDR2 is SVGAGI. The V gene end was trimmed by 6 bases and the J gene end by 5 bases; junction bases not matched to a gene: 7. CDR3 amino acids: CASSWTGGTDQPQHF. DNA for the CDR3: TGTGCCAGCAGCTGGACAGGGGGGACGGATCAGCCCCAGCATTTT.

J is TRBJ2-1 and V is TRBV7-9, with TRBD2 identical over 14 bases. CDR1 is SEHNR, CDR2 FQNEAQ, per germline (reference sequence). This CDR3 contains 15 residues. With 5 bases clipped from V and 10 bases from J, the junction kept 7 bases outside the gene matches. The CDR3 region has the DNA TGTGCCAGCAGCCCAAACAGACTAGCGGGAGGGGAGCAGTTCTTC. This sequence encodes CASSPNRLAGGEQFF. The full variable domain, with the rest looked up from reference TRBV7-9 and TRBJ2-1, is DTGVSQNPRHKITKRGQNVTFRCDPISEHNRLYWYRQTLGQGPEFLTYFQNEAQLEKSRLLSDRFSAERPKGSFSTLEIQRTEQGDSAMYLCASSPNRLAGGEQFFGPGTRLTVL.

The rearrangement uses TRBV5-8 and TRBJ1-5; possibly TRBD1 for D (5 bases). The V gene's germline CDR1 is SGHTS and CDR2 YDEGEE. V dropped 3 bases and J dropped 5 bases, with 12 bases sitting between them. CDR3 length equals 14 residues. CDR3 nucleotides: TGTGCCAGCAGCTCCAGGGTCGGGGATCAGCCCCAGCATTTT. Translation gives CASSSRVGDQPQHF.

The chain carries TRBV28 and TRBJ1-2; unclear D gene. With 8 bases removed from V and 7 bases from J, the gap between germline ends came to 8 bases. The germline CDR1 and CDR2 sequences are MDHEN and SYDVKM. The CDR3 is made up of 10 amino acids. In DNA, the CDR3 is TGTGCCAGCCGTTACCTTGGCTACACCTTC. This gives the protein CASRYLGYTF.

The gene calls are TRBV7-6 and TRBJ2-2, with 7 bases that match TRBD1. There are 16 residues in the CDR3. Germline CDR1 reads SGHVS; CDR2 reads FNYEAQ. Losses at the gene ends were 6 bases for V and 0 bases for J; bases not matched to a gene: 7. DNA of the CDR3: TGTGCCAGCAGGCAACCGGGACAGTCGAACACCGGGGAGCTGTTTTTT. Translating it yields CASRQPGQSNTGELFF.

This rearrangement joins TRBV5-6 to TRBJ1-2; D is uncertain. This CDR3 is built from 15 residues. The germline CDR1 and CDR2 sequences are SGHDT and YYEEEE. V lost 1 base and J 4 bases, leaving 14 bases between the germline ends. Here the CDR3 DNA reads TGTGCCAGCAGCTTGAGGGAGTCACCGTTCTATGGCTACACCTTC. Translated: CASSLRESPFYGYTF.

The V call is TRBV28, the J call TRBJ1-4, with D uncertain. V was pared by 6 bases and J by 8 bases, with 7 bases between. The CDR3 covers 11 residues. Germline CDR1 is MDHEN and CDR2 is SYDVKM. The DNA for the CDR3 is TGTGCCAGCAGCCGGAGAGAAAAACTGTTTTTT. It codes for CASSRREKLFF.

The rearrangement links TRBV28 to TRBJ1-1; TRBD1 matches 7 bases. The V gene end was trimmed by 6 bases and the J gene end by 2 bases; junction bases not matched to a gene: 3. This CDR3 region has 13 residues. Germline V CDR1 and CDR2: MDHEN, SYDVKM. The CDR3 protein is CASRGQLNTEAFF. The DNA for the CDR3 is TGTGCCAGCAGGGGACAGCTCAACACTGAAGCTTTCTTT.

This clone was counted between two and nine times. The chain is built from TRBV3-1 (or the pseudogene TRBV3-2) and TRBJ2-7, with D perhaps matching TRBD2 (6 bases). CDR1 and CDR2 (germline): LGHDT, YNNKEL (reference sequence). V was clipped by 1 base and J by 2 bases, with 9 bases between them. The CDR3 contains 14 residues. CDR3 nucleotide sequence: TGTGCCAGCAGCCAAGTGCCGGGGGCCTACGAGCAGTACTTC. This translates into CASSQVPGAYEQYF.